This TCR beta chain was recovered during a study of T cell responses to AZD1222 COVID-19 vaccine. Of note for this clone: What it recognizes is unknown.

Repertoires were generated with immunoSEQ multiplex PCR, while TCRdb's copy carries only in-frame clones and drops some. Of under 150,000 clones detected, 90% to 95% appear once; the ten largest clones hold roughly 3.5%. Points from the study as a whole: Spike-specific TCR breadth and depth grew following two AZD1222 doses. Close to half of all spike-specific TCRs reportedly target regions of the variants that are unmutated. Recipients of AZD1222 seropositive at baseline numbered only 6 or 7. Clonal diversity may have been underestimated in mostly white British donors.

This TCR came from an adult who received the AZD1222 COVID-19 vaccine. The sample consisted of peripheral blood, taken 28 days after the second AZD1222 dose.

The CDR3 is CASRGRDTQYF. The CDR3 DNA is TGTGCCAGCAGGGGCCGAGATACGCAGTATTTT. The chain uses TRBV2 and TRBJ2-3; D is ambiguous. CDR3 length: 11 amino acids. The germline CDR1 and CDR2 sequences are SNHLY and FYNNEI. V was clipped by 6 bases and J by 5 bases, with 6 bases between them.